This TCR beta chain came from a study of T cell responses to AZD1222 COVID-19 vaccine. Only in-frame clones appear in the TCRdb table, and some are missing; sequencing was by immunoSEQ multiplex PCR. The data show 95,000 to 100,000 clones, approximately 90% seen once. V was clipped by 0 bases and J by 0 bases, with 16 bases between them. The CDR3 contains 17 residues. Germline V gene data show CDR1 as GTSNPN and CDR2 as SVGIG (reference sequence). The TCR comes from an adult in good health. The sample was peripheral blood, taken on day 0 of AZD1222 vaccination. The rearrangement joins TRBV30 to TRBJ2-3; D remains unclear. For the CDR3, the DNA is TGTGCCTGGAGTGTATATCGGTTGGACCTTAGCACAGATACGCAGTATTTT. Its translation is CAWSVYRLDLSTDTQYF.